The 11 T cell receptor beta chains given below trace back to one sample, sequenced in a study of T cell responses to AZD1222 COVID-19 vaccine. The data were produced by immunoSEQ multiplex PCR, yet TCRdb's version contains in-frame clones alone and is incomplete. The profile covers 58,000 or so clones, with roughly 84% appearing a single time and about 7% taken by the ten largest. Sequenced material: peripheral blood, taken on day 0 of AZD1222 vaccination. The receptors shown here come from an adult in good health.

V is TRBV5-1 and J is TRBJ1-2, with 8 bases matching TRBD1. V lost 4 bases and J lost 7; bases outside the gene matches: 9. This CDR3 comprises 14 residues. CDR1 and CDR2 from the germline V gene are SGHRS and YFSETQ. The CDR3 spells CASSLQGADGGYTF. The CDR3 coding sequence is TGCGCCAGCAGCCTTCAGGGGGCAGACGGTGGCTACACCTTC.

The chain uses TRBV9 and TRBJ2-7, with 8 bases matching TRBD1. V was clipped by 4 bases and J by 6 bases; unmatched bases: 9. CDR3 size: 14 residues. Germline V CDR1 and CDR2: SGDLS, YYNGEE. The CDR3 sequence is CASSIRQGPGEQYF. The CDR3 nucleotides read TGTGCCAGCAGCATCCGACAGGGGCCCGGCGAGCAGTACTTC.

With regard to this clone: Distinct nucleotide sequences in the sample also encode this CDR3. The genes are TRBV3-1 (or the pseudogene TRBV3-2) and TRBJ2-7; a possible D gene is TRBD2 (7 bases). Germline V gene data show CDR1 as LGHDT and CDR2 as YNNKEL (reference sequence). The CDR3 covers 18 residues. V was clipped by 4 bases and J by 5 bases, with 27 bases between them. The CDR3 DNA sequence: TGTGCCAGCAGCCCCCTGTTAAGGAGACGAAGGGGGGGAGACGAGCAGTACTTC. Its protein product is CASSPLLRRRRGGDEQYF.

The gene calls are TRBV7-6 and TRBJ2-3; TRBD2 agrees at 10 bases. CDR3 length: 15 amino acids. Germline V gives CDR1 SGHVS, CDR2 FNYEAQ. J was trimmed by 4 bases and V by 5 bases; bases with no gene match: 6. CDR3 nucleotide sequence: TGTGCCAGCAGCGCTAGCGGGGGAGGGTCAGATACGCAGTATTTT. This translates into CASSASGGGSDTQYF. The full variable domain, its missing parts supplied by reference TRBV7-6 and TRBJ2-3, is GAGVSQSPRYKVTKRGQDVALRCDPISGHVSLYWYRQALGQGPEFLTYFNYEAQQDKSGLPNDRFSAERPEGSISTLTIQRTEQRDSAMYRCASSASGGGSDTQYFGPGTRLTVL.

This clone was observed a single time. V and J are TRBV28 and TRBJ2-7; 9 bases agree with TRBD1. CDR3 size: 15 residues. The J segment lost 6 bases and the V segment lost 3 bases, leaving 9 bases of the junction unmatched. Germline CDR1 MDHEN, CDR2 SYDVKM. This chain's CDR3 is CASSFPGQGYFEQYF. The CDR3 DNA follows: TGTGCCAGCAGTTTCCCGGGACAGGGATATTTCGAGCAGTACTTC.

V and J are TRBV6-5 and TRBJ2-6; 8 nucleotides align to TRBD1. Germline V gene lookup returns CDR1 MNHEY and CDR2 SVGAGI. The CDR3 spans 14 residues. J gave up 3 bases and V 8 bases, and 3 bases lay outside the gene matches. CDR3: CASQTGGGANVLTF. CDR3 DNA sequence: TGTGCCAGCCAAACAGGGGGTGGGGCCAACGTCCTGACTTTC.

This sequence joins TRBV6-5 and TRBJ2-4; D gene uncertain. Germline CDR1 reads MNHEY; CDR2 reads SVGAGI. The ends were cut back, 4 bases at V and 0 bases at J, with 7 bases in the middle. The CDR3 runs to 14 residues. The CDR3 region is CASSSKLAKNIQYF. CDR3 nucleotide sequence: TGTGCCAGCAGTTCTAAACTAGCCAAAAACATTCAGTACTTC.

This clone was seen only a few times. The V and J genes are TRBV6-6 and TRBJ2-2; tentative D call: TRBD1 (5 bases). V lost 0 bases and J lost 3, with 11 bases in between. The germline V gene has CDR1 MNHNY and CDR2 SVGAGI (reference sequence). This CDR3 has 16 amino acids. For the CDR3, the DNA is TGTGCCAGCAGTTACTCGAGACAGCCGTACACCGGGGAGCTGTTTTTT. The encoded protein is CASSYSRQPYTGELFF.

On this clone itself: At one boundary the junction diverges from the germline segment, which might be a read error. This chain uses TRBV5-8 with TRBJ1-3, with TRBD1 matching over 7 bases. The germline V gene encodes CDR1 SGHTS and CDR2 YDEGEE. The CDR3 extends over 15 amino acids. The CDR3 reads CASSSTGASGDTIYF. CDR3 nucleotide sequence: TGTGCCAGCAGCTCCACAGGGGCTAGTGGAGACACCATATATTTT.

In its sample, this clone is medium-sized. CDR3 protein: CASSLSYSGANVLTF. Here the CDR3 DNA reads TGTGCCAGCAGCTTAAGTTACTCTGGGGCCAACGTCCTGACTTTC. The chain carries TRBV7-2 and TRBJ2-6; D ambiguous. The CDR3 runs 15 residues. Germline assignment: CDR1 SGHTA and CDR2 FQGNSA. Trimming took off 2 bases at V and 0 bases at J, with 5 bases between the two ends.

This clone was detected once. This chain connects TRBV7-8 to TRBJ2-7; D may be TRBD1 (6 bases). The length of the CDR3 is 15 residues. V was clipped by 4 bases and J by 0 bases, with 13 bases between them. Germline values: CDR1 SGHVS, CDR2 FQNEAQ. In nucleotides, the CDR3 is TGTGCCAGCAGCTCCTTCGTAGGGGGCTCCTACGAGCAGTACTTC. As protein: CASSSFVGGSYEQYF.